The 10 T cell receptor beta chains listed next were all sequenced from one sample in a study of OX40 agonist ivuxolimab in advanced cancers. Sequencing was performed with immunoSEQ multiplex PCR; in TCRdb, only in-frame clones are kept and a portion is missing. This sample has roughly 53,000 clones, with 65% to 85% found just once. The sample was CD4+ or CD8+ T cells sorted from blood, taken in a trial of the OX40 agonist ivuxolimab. These receptors were collected from an adult with an advanced solid tumor such as melanoma, head and neck, liver or kidney cancer.

V is TRBV29-1 and J is TRBJ1-4; TRBD1 might be the D (6 bases). The germline V gene has CDR1 SQVTM and CDR2 ANQGSEA. Between the trimmed V and J ends, which lost 6 bases and 7 bases, there was a span of 9 bases. The CDR3 spans 11 residues. This CDR3 reads CSVGTPEKLFF. For the CDR3, the DNA is TGCAGCGTGGGGACACCTGAAAAACTGTTTTTT.

V usage is TRBV14 and J usage is TRBJ1-2; TRBD1 agrees at 8 bases. The germline V gene has CDR1 SGHDN and CDR2 FVKESK. The CDR3 runs to 14 residues. V dropped 2 bases and J dropped 4; count of bases not matched to a gene: 3. The chain's CDR3 is CASSQTGGGYGYTF. For the CDR3, the DNA is TGTGCCAGCAGCCAAACAGGGGGAGGCTATGGCTACACCTTC.

The DNA of the CDR3 is TGTGCCAGCAGCCTCCAAAGCGGCGGAAACAAAAACATTCAGTACTTC. This gives the protein CASSLQSGGNKNIQYF. The V gene is TRBV9, the J gene TRBJ2-4; a possible D gene is TRBD2 (5 bases). The V gene's germline CDR1 is SGDLS and CDR2 YYNGEE. Trimming removed 4 bases from V and 3 bases from J, with 17 bases in between. The CDR3 length is 16 residues.

This sequence joins TRBV5-3 and TRBJ2-7, with 8 positions matching TRBD2. TRBV5-3 is reported as an ORF; its role is uncertain. The CDR3 has 15 residues. V lost 4 bases and J lost 5; bases outside the gene matches: 11. The CDR3 loop is CARSGAGRGPHEQYF. DNA for the CDR3: TGTGCCAGAAGCGGGGCCGGGAGGGGACCCCACGAGCAGTACTTC.

This clone was counted between two and nine times. V and J are TRBV23-1 and TRBJ1-2, with 7 bases that match TRBD1. TRBV23-1 is an ORF, with its function uncertain. Trimming cost V 2 bases and J 2 bases; bases outside gene matches: 14. This CDR3 comprises 18 residues. CDR3 protein: CASSQPTDRDRANYGYTF. The CDR3 DNA sequence: TGCGCCAGCAGTCAACCGACCGACCGGGACAGAGCGAACTATGGCTACACCTTC.

The rearrangement uses TRBV5-6 and TRBJ2-3; D not resolved. Trimming pared 0 bases from V and 1 base from J, leaving 6 bases between. The CDR3 is 14 residues long. CDR1 is SGHDT, CDR2 YYEEEE, per germline. This CDR3 reads CASSLGQRTDTQYF. The CDR3 nucleotides are TGTGCCAGCAGCTTGGGGCAGCGCACAGATACGCAGTATTTT.

For the CDR3, the DNA is TGTGCCAGCAGCTTAGTATCTAGTTCCTACGAGCAGTACTTC. Translated: CASSLVSSSYEQYF. The chain links TRBV7-9 to TRBJ2-7; no firm D call. Germline CDR1 and CDR2: SEHNR and FQNEAQ (reference sequence). This CDR3 has 14 residues. V dropped 1 base and J dropped 1 base, with 8 bases sitting between them.

V is TRBV2 and J is TRBJ1-4; 10 bases match TRBD1. V dropped 10 bases and J dropped 0; count of bases not matched to a gene: 2. Germline V gives CDR1 SNHLY, CDR2 FYNNEI. The CDR3 totals 14 residues. As DNA, the CDR3 is TGTGCCATCGGGACAGGGGCAACTAATGAAAAACTGTTTTTT. It translates to CAIGTGATNEKLFF.

The chain combines TRBV6-1 with TRBJ1-3, with D tentatively TRBD1 (6 bases). CDR3 length equals 15 residues. Germline-derived CDR1 and CDR2 are MNHNS and SASEGT. The V end lost 8 bases, the J end lost 2 bases, and 16 bases lay between the germline ends. CDR3 sequence reads: CASGGGLGTGNTIYF. As DNA, the CDR3 is TGTGCCAGCGGGGGGGGCTTGGGGACTGGAAACACCATATATTTT.

This clone was detected a few times. This chain joins TRBV18 and TRBJ2-1; the match to TRBD2 covers 8 bases. Unmatched junction bases numbered 14, after V lost 1 base and J lost 12 bases. The CDR3 sequence is 16 residues long. CDR1 and CDR2 (germline): KGHSH, LQKENI. Here the CDR3 reads CASSPLPGTRSMAQFF. The DNA of the CDR3 is TGTGCCAGCTCACCACTTCCCGGGACTAGGTCTATGGCGCAGTTCTTC.